The source of this TCR beta chain is a study of T cell responses to AZD1222 COVID-19 vaccine. General study findings and limits: Targeting of unmutated variant regions was reportedly seen in nearly half of spike-specific TCRs. Most donors were white British, females outnumbered males, and clonal diversity was possibly underestimated. Just 6 or 7 AZD1222 recipients were seropositive at baseline. There were vaccine-associated CD4 TCRs across spike, dominant at 160-218 and 743-854.

Worth noting for this clone: The target antigen is unknown.

Some clones are missing from TCRdb's copy, which holds only in-frame ones; the method was immunoSEQ multiplex PCR. Of about 120,000 clones listed, roughly 89% were seen once; the top ten hold about 12%. V was pared by 6 bases and J by 7 bases, with 9 bases between. Germline assignment: CDR1 SGHDN and CDR2 FVKESK. The CDR3 extends over 11 amino acids. This TCR derives from an adult in good health. This specimen consisted of peripheral blood, obtained on day 0 of AZD1222 vaccination. The chain links TRBV14 to TRBJ1-1; the D gene is possibly TRBD1 (5 bases). The CDR3 protein is CASSRGVEAFF. As DNA, the CDR3 is TGTGCCAGCAGTAGAGGGGTTGAAGCTTTCTTT.